The 27 T cell receptor beta chains given below trace back to one sample, sequenced in a study of cytomegalovirus exposure and HLA in healthy donors. 13 Jbeta primers and 60 Vbeta primers were used for the PCR. Method: immunoSEQ multiplex PCR; TCRdb's copy keeps in-frame clones and lacks some. Among more than 80,000 clones listed, under 85% were seen once. What was sequenced was PBMCs. These receptors came from a woman between 35 and 50 years old in good health and CMV-seropositive.

For the CDR3, the DNA is TGCGCCAGCAGCCTGGGACAGGGTGGCGAGCAGTACTTC. Amino acids: CASSLGQGGEQYF. The rearrangement links TRBV4-1 to TRBJ2-7; 9 nucleotides line up with TRBD1. J was trimmed by 6 bases and V by 4 bases; bases with no gene match: 4. The CDR3 length is 13 residues. CDR1 is MGHRA and CDR2 is YSYEKL in the germline V gene.

The CDR3 region is CATSRELQAPVLTF. The CDR3 DNA follows: TGTGCCACCAGCAGAGAGTTACAGGCCCCCGTCCTGACTTTC. V usage is TRBV15 and J usage is TRBJ2-6; D perhaps matches TRBD1 (5 bases). V was trimmed by 0 bases and J by 12 bases, leaving 12 bases between them. The CDR3 is 14 residues long. CDR1 is LNHNV and CDR2 is YYDKDF in the germline V gene (reference sequence). The complete variable domain, with remaining parts taken from reference TRBV15 and TRBJ2-6, reads DAMVIQNPRYQVTQFGKPVTLSCSQTLNHNVMYWYQQKSSQAPKLLFHYYDKDFNNEADTPDNFQSRRPNTSFCFLDIRSPGLGDTAMYLCATSRELQAPVLTFGAGSRLTVL.

V and J are TRBV11-2 and TRBJ2-7, with TRBD2 matching over 7 bases. CDR3 length equals 16 residues. CDR1 and CDR2 (germline): SGHAT, FQNNGV. V lost 1 base, J lost 4 bases, and 10 bases stayed unmatched. Here the CDR3 reads CASSLVVGGSLYEQYF. Here the CDR3 DNA reads TGTGCCAGCAGCTTAGTGGTCGGCGGGAGTCTGTACGAGCAGTACTTC. Supplemented by reference TRBV11-2 and TRBJ2-7, the full variable domain reads EAGVAQSPRYKIIEKRQSVAFWCNPISGHATLYWYQQILGQGPKLLIQFQNNGVVDDSQLPKDRFSAERLKGVDSTLKIQPAKLEDSAVYLCASSLVVGGSLYEQYFGPGTRLTVT.

The rearrangement joins TRBV7-9 to TRBJ2-5; no firm D call. Germline CDR1 SEHNR, CDR2 FQNEAQ (reference sequence). The CDR3 is 13 amino acids. V lost 4 bases and J 4 bases, leaving 10 bases between the germline ends. CDR3 sequence reads: CASSSPAGETQYF. In DNA form, the CDR3 reads TGTGCCAGCAGCTCCCCCGCCGGAGAGACCCAGTACTTC. The entire variable domain, with the rest obtained from reference TRBV7-9 and TRBJ2-5, is as follows: DTGVSQNPRHKITKRGQNVTFRCDPISEHNRLYWYRQTLGQGPEFLTYFQNEAQLEKSRLLSDRFSAERPKGSFSTLEIQRTEQGDSAMYLCASSSPAGETQYFGPGTRLLVL.

J is TRBJ2-7 and V is TRBV28, with D hard to call. V was shortened by 6 bases and J by 0 bases, with 12 bases between the two germline ends. CDR3 length: 14 amino acids. The germline V gene has CDR1 MDHEN and CDR2 SYDVKM. The CDR3 DNA reads as TGTGCCAGCAGCCGCAGACTGAGCTCCTACGAGCAGTACTTC. This codes for CASSRRLSSYEQYF.

The V call is TRBV2, the J call TRBJ1-2, with 7 positions matching TRBD1. Germline CDR1 is SNHLY and CDR2 is FYNNEI. The CDR3 consists of 15 residues. V shed 2 bases and J 3 bases; nucleotides not matched to a gene: 6. The CDR3 DNA sequence: TGTGCCAGCAGTGAAAGGGACAGTCATTACTATGGCTACACCTTC. This codes for CASSERDSHYYGYTF.

The sample holds one count of this clone. This sequence joins TRBV5-1 and TRBJ1-5; TRBD1 aligns across 8 bases. With 1 base clipped from V and 2 bases from J, the junction kept 2 bases outside the gene matches. The CDR3 is 15 amino acids. Per germline, CDR1 SGHRS and CDR2 YFSETQ. The CDR3 protein is CASSLSGQGNQPQHF. The CDR3 region has the DNA TGCGCCAGCAGCTTGTCGGGACAGGGCAATCAGCCCCAGCATTTT.

The table lists this clone with a count of one. The gene calls are TRBV15 and TRBJ2-5; D ambiguous. Judging by the DNA end, TRBJ2-7 fits better; the J call may be wrong. This CDR3 is built from 11 residues. Germline V gives CDR1 LNHNV, CDR2 YYDKDF (reference sequence). CDR3 coding DNA: TGTGCCACCAGCAGAGAGTACGAGCAGTACTTC. It codes for CATSREYEQYF.

This sequence joins TRBV19 and TRBJ2-1, with 7 nucleotides matching TRBD2. This CDR3 contains 16 residues. V was clipped by 0 bases and J by 8 bases; unmatched bases: 10. Germline V gives CDR1 LNHDA, CDR2 SQIVND (reference sequence). The CDR3 protein is CASSIDLSGSGDEQFF. As DNA, the CDR3 is TGTGCCAGTAGTATAGATCTATCCGGGAGCGGGGATGAGCAGTTCTTC.

The gene calls are TRBV28 and TRBJ1-5; D not resolved. The V gene lost 7 bases and the J gene lost 2 bases, with 12 bases spanning the gap. CDR1 MDHEN and CDR2 SYDVKM come from the germline V gene. This CDR3 has 14 residues. The CDR3 protein is CASTRPVGNQPQHF. The DNA of the CDR3 is TGTGCCAGCACCCGTCCGGTGGGCAATCAGCCCCAGCATTTT.

This chain uses TRBV6-1 with TRBJ2-7; a weak D match, TRBD2 (5 bases). CDR1 MNHNS and CDR2 SASEGT come from the germline V gene. Between the trimmed V and J ends, which lost 5 bases and 0 bases, there was a span of 8 bases. The CDR3 runs 13 residues. The CDR3 coding sequence is TGTGCCAGCAGTCGTACTAGCTCCTACGAGCAGTACTTC. Protein sequence: CASSRTSSYEQYF.

The rearrangement uses TRBV7-8 and TRBJ2-7; D unresolved. The germline V gene encodes CDR1 SGHVS and CDR2 FQNEAQ. Trimming removed 2 bases from V and 3 bases from J, with 5 bases in between. The CDR3 consists of 12 residues. The CDR3 is CASSLFHYEQYF. CDR3 nucleotides: TGTGCCAGCAGCTTATTCCACTACGAGCAGTACTTC.

The V and J genes are TRBV28 and TRBJ2-1; D ambiguous. The CDR3 totals 15 residues. Trimming removed 1 base from V and 4 bases from J, with 11 bases in between. Germline values: CDR1 MDHEN, CDR2 SYDVKM. CDR3 protein: CASSLSLGRYNEQFF. CDR3 nucleotides: TGTGCCAGCAGTTTATCGCTGGGCAGATACAATGAGCAGTTCTTC. Drawing the rest from reference TRBV28 and TRBJ2-1, the complete variable domain is DVKVTQSSRYLVKRTGEKVFLECVQDMDHENMFWYRQDPGLGLRLIYFSYDVKMKEKGDIPEGYSVSREKKERFSLILESASTNQTSMYLCASSLSLGRYNEQFFGPGTRLTVL.

The chain is built from TRBV27 and TRBJ1-5; 7 nucleotides line up with TRBD1. There are 13 residues in the CDR3. The junction had 10 bases not matched to a gene; V was cut back by 6 bases and J by 11 bases. The germline gives CDR1 MNHEY, CDR2 SMNVEV (reference sequence). Written as DNA, the CDR3 is TGTGCCAGCAGGAGATCGGCAGGACAGGCCCAGCATTTT. Translated: CASRRSAGQAQHF.

The chain has TRBV18 and TRBJ1-1, with unresolved D. Germline CDR1 and CDR2: KGHSH and LQKENI. The V and J ends lost 6 bases and 1 base respectively, with 15 bases between them. The CDR3 is 15 residues long. The CDR3 DNA reads TGTGCCAGCTCCTTCTTCTCGACTGCGAACACTGAAGCTTTCTTT. Its protein is CASSFFSTANTEAFF.

The chain recombines TRBV5-6 with TRBJ2-1, with TRBD2 matching 14 bases. The CDR3 has 19 amino acids. Germline CDR1 reads SGHDT; CDR2 reads YYEEEE. Trimming cost V 3 bases and J 0 bases; bases outside gene matches: 8. The CDR3 spells CASSSGLAGVPSSYNEQFF. CDR3 nucleotides: TGTGCCAGCAGCTCGGGACTAGCGGGAGTCCCGAGCTCCTACAATGAGCAGTTCTTC.

V and J are TRBV11-3 and TRBJ2-1; unclear D gene. This CDR3 is 15 amino acids long. From germline, CDR1 is SGHNT and CDR2 YENEEA. V shed 0 bases and J shed 6 bases, with 12 bases lying between them. CDR3 sequence reads: CASSLEASLFNEQFF. The CDR3 coding sequence is TGTGCCAGCAGCTTAGAGGCTAGTCTCTTCAATGAGCAGTTCTTC.

The chain couples TRBV7-2 to TRBJ2-5, with D hard to call. The J call is doubtful: the DNA matches TRBJ2-7 better. The CDR3 sequence is 13 residues long. The germline CDR1 and CDR2 sequences are SGHTA and FQGNSA. This chain's CDR3 is CASSLRAIHEQYF. The CDR3 DNA reads as TGTGCCAGCAGCTTACGAGCGATCCACGAGCAGTACTTC.

This sequence joins TRBV7-9 and TRBJ2-1, with TRBD1 matching 7 bases. CDR3 length equals 15 residues. Germline CDR1 SEHNR, CDR2 FQNEAQ (reference sequence). With 4 bases clipped from V and 8 bases from J, the junction kept 11 bases outside the gene matches. The CDR3 is CASSSEGRGSYEQFF. The DNA of the CDR3 is TGTGCCAGCAGCTCAGAGGGCAGGGGGTCGTATGAGCAGTTCTTC.

The chain joins TRBV5-1 to TRBJ2-3; D perhaps matches TRBD1 (5 bases). Germline V gene data show CDR1 as SGHRS and CDR2 as YFSETQ. The CDR3 loop spans 13 amino acids. V was pared by 3 bases and J by 4 bases, with 9 bases between. CDR3 sequence reads: CASSSQGSDTQYF. The CDR3 region has the DNA TGCGCCAGCAGCTCCCAGGGTTCAGATACGCAGTATTTT.

The chain combines TRBV4-2 with TRBJ2-7, with 7 nucleotides matching TRBD1. This CDR3 has 12 amino acids. Trimming took 4 bases from V and 6 from J; bases not matched to a gene: 3. Germline V gene data show CDR1 as LGHNA and CDR2 as YNFKEQ. CDR3 coding DNA: TGTGCCAGCAGCCGACAGGGCCGCGAGCAGTACTTC. Its translation is CASSRQGREQYF.

This sequence joins TRBV5-1 and TRBJ2-3; 9 nucleotides align to TRBD2. The CDR3 contains 14 residues. Germline loops: CDR1 SGHRS, CDR2 YFSETQ. Trimming at V came to 5 bases and at J to 4 bases, leaving 5 bases not matched to a gene. The DNA for the CDR3 is TGCGCCAGCAGGAGGCGGGAGGGCCCAGATACGCAGTATTTT. Translating it yields CASRRREGPDTQYF. Based on the CDR3 plus reference TRBV5-1 and TRBJ2-3, the full variable domain is KAGVTQTPRYLIKTRGQQVTLSCSPISGHRSVSWYQQTPGQGLQFLFEYFSETQRNKGNFPGRFSGRQFSNSRSEMNVSTLELGDSALYLCASRRREGPDTQYFGPGTRLTVL.

The rearrangement joins TRBV27 to TRBJ1-1, with 7 bases identical to TRBD1. The CDR3 extends over 15 amino acids. The V segment lost 2 bases and the J segment 1 base; nucleotides outside the gene matches: 4. From germline, CDR1 is MNHEY and CDR2 SMNVEV (reference sequence). The CDR3 reads CASSLRTGGNTEAFF. DNA for the CDR3: TGTGCCAGCAGTTTAAGGACAGGTGGGAACACTGAAGCTTTCTTT.

CDR3 region: CASKETRGPQETQYF. The CDR3 DNA reads as TGCGCCAGCAAGGAGACAAGGGGCCCGCAAGAGACCCAGTACTTC. The chain uses TRBV4-1 and TRBJ2-5; tentatively, D is TRBD1 (5 bases). The CDR3 consists of 15 residues. Between the trimmed V and J ends, which lost 7 bases and 2 bases, there was a span of 17 bases. Germline V gene data show CDR1 as MGHRA and CDR2 as YSYEKL.

The CDR3 sequence is CSVKTGHGREKLFF. CDR3 coding DNA: TGCAGCGTTAAGACAGGCCACGGGCGAGAAAAACTGTTTTTT. The chain recombines TRBV29-1 with TRBJ1-4; D possibly corresponds to TRBD1 (6 bases). The germline V and J ends were trimmed by 5 bases and 8 bases, with 18 bases remaining between them. The CDR3 extends over 14 amino acids. Germline V CDR1 and CDR2: SQVTM, ANQGSEA.

This clone was recorded a few times. The chain recombines TRBV4-1 with TRBJ2-3; the D gene is possibly TRBD2 (6 bases). Trimming took off 4 bases at V and 0 bases at J, with 20 bases between the two ends. The CDR3 runs to 18 residues. Germline V lookup: CDR1 MGHRA, CDR2 YSYEKL. The CDR3 DNA is TGCGCCAGCAGCCCCAGGCGGGGCAGTCCATCTAGCACAGATACGCAGTATTTT. Protein product: CASSPRRGSPSSTDTQYF.

V is TRBV5-1 and J is TRBJ2-1, with TRBD1 matching 12 bases. CDR3 length: 15 amino acids. V dropped 4 bases and J dropped 6; count of bases not matched to a gene: 5. CDR1 and CDR2 from the germline V gene are SGHRS and YFSETQ. CDR3 region: CASSPGQGAPNEQFF. In nucleotides, the CDR3 is TGCGCCAGCAGCCCGGGACAGGGGGCCCCCAATGAGCAGTTCTTC.